The 30 T cell receptor beta chains in this list originate from one sample, sequenced in a study of vaccination and CD4 T cells after COVID-19. An Oncomine TCR Beta short-read assay was used to sequence the DNA from cultured CD4+ T cells. Each CDR3 protein gets one entry after TCRdb re-called the PCR reads with MiXCR. The profile covers about 8,300 distinct CDR3 sequences, with roughly 50% appearing a single time and nearly 25% taken by the ten largest. Treatment in this sample: approximately 9-day PBMC culture with coronavirus spike peptide pools or control peptides (ViraFEST assay). These CD4+ T cells came from an unexposed donor, sampled before the COVID-19 pandemic (2011-2018). For these receptors, no antigen is known. The sample taken for sequencing was CD4+ T cells from blood, cultured in vitro. The origin of the receptors is a human donor in good health.

The rearrangement uses TRBV12-3 or TRBV12-4 and TRBJ1-2; no definite D call. With 6 bases removed from V and 2 bases from J, the gap between germline ends came to 19 bases. There are 16 residues in the CDR3. The CDR3 loop reads CASSPSSLWRNYGYTF. The CDR3 bases are TGTGCCAGCAGCCCATCCAGTTTGTGGAGGAACTATGGCTACACCTTC.

The chain recombines TRBV2 with TRBJ2-3; the match to TRBD2 covers 9 bases. The CDR3 runs 18 residues. From germline, CDR1 is SNHLY and CDR2 FYNNEI. V lost 7 bases, J lost 1 base, and 15 bases stayed unmatched. The CDR3 region has the DNA TGTGCCAGCACTCCCGGTTGGATAGCGGGGGCCCGCACAGATACGCAGTATTTT. Protein: CASTPGWIAGARTDTQYF.

The chain links TRBV7-2 to TRBJ2-3; D is perhaps TRBD2 (6 bases). The germline V gene has CDR1 SGHTA and CDR2 FQGNSA. Trimming cost V 4 bases and J 5 bases, with 10 bases left between them. The CDR3 loop spans 13 amino acids. The CDR3 is CASSWDSGDTQYF. The CDR3 coding sequence is TGTGCCAGCAGCTGGGACTCCGGAGATACGCAGTATTTT.

The V and J genes are TRBV10-3 and TRBJ2-7; 11 bases are shared with TRBD2. Looked up from germline, CDR1 is ENHRY and CDR2 is SYGVKD. This CDR3 is 17 amino acids long. Germline trimming cut 0 bases from V and 0 bases from J; bases unmatched to any gene: 4. CDR3 amino acids: CAISESLAGESSYEQYF. The CDR3 DNA sequence: TGTGCCATCAGTGAGTCACTAGCGGGAGAAAGCTCCTACGAGCAGTACTTC.

The chain has TRBV7-2 and TRBJ2-3, with D perhaps being TRBD1 or TRBD2 (6 bases each). The CDR3 covers 14 residues. With 2 bases removed from V and 4 bases from J, the gap between germline ends came to 10 bases. Germline CDR1 and CDR2: SGHTA and FQGNSA. For the CDR3, the DNA is TGTGCCAGCAGCTTAAGGGGGGCCGCAGATACGCAGTATTTT. Its translation is CASSLRGAADTQYF.

The chain recombines TRBV4-2 with TRBJ2-7, with D possibly matching TRBD2 (5 bases). CDR3 size: 14 residues. V was clipped by 1 base and J by 3 bases, with 10 bases between them. Looked up from germline, CDR1 is LGHNA and CDR2 is YNFKEQ. CDR3 in amino acids: CASSQARSDYEQYF. The CDR3 DNA is TGTGCCAGCAGCCAAGCCCGTAGCGACTACGAGCAGTACTTC.

This clonotype was picked up a small number of times. This rearrangement joins TRBV20-1 to TRBJ2-7, with 11 bases identical to TRBD2. Germline lookup yields CDR1 DFQATT and CDR2 SNEGSKA (reference sequence). The ends lost 3 bases at V and 3 bases at J; junction bases unmatched: 10. The CDR3 has 16 residues. Here the CDR3 reads CSASPPGTSGYYEQYF. The CDR3 DNA reads as TGCAGTGCTAGCCCCCCCGGGACTAGCGGCTACTACGAGCAGTACTTC.

The chain links TRBV27 to TRBJ1-6; no reliable D call. The V and J ends lost 9 bases and 0 bases respectively, with 9 bases between them. Germline assignment: CDR1 MNHEY and CDR2 SMNVEV (reference sequence). The CDR3 is made up of 14 amino acids. DNA for the CDR3: TGTGCCAGTAGGTTCAGCTCCTATAATTCACCCCTCCACTTT. Protein: CASRFSSYNSPLHF.

This clonotype was observed a handful of times. The V call is TRBV10-1, the J call TRBJ1-1, with 8 bases fitting TRBD1. The length of the CDR3 is 14 residues. The V gene's germline CDR1 is WNHNN and CDR2 SYGVQD (reference sequence). V lost 1 base and J lost 12; bases outside the gene matches: 10. CDR3 coding DNA: TGCGCCAGCAGTGAGTTCAGGGGGCGGATGCCAACTTTCTTT. Translated, it gives CASSEFRGRMPTFF.

The chain carries TRBV7-2 and TRBJ2-7; 10 bases match TRBD2. CDR3 size: 14 residues. Germline loops: CDR1 SGHTA, CDR2 FQGNSA. V lost 5 bases to trimming and J lost 12 bases; unmatched junction nucleotides: 13. CDR3 residues: CASSGGLAEPKLYF. For the CDR3, the DNA is TGTGCCAGCAGCGGAGGACTAGCGGAACCGAAACTGTACTTC.

The chain joins TRBV7-9 to TRBJ2-1; maybe TRBD2 (5 bases). The CDR3 is made up of 14 amino acids. Per germline, CDR1 SEHNR and CDR2 FQNEAQ (reference sequence). The ends were cut back, 0 bases at V and 3 bases at J, with 6 bases in the middle. In DNA form, the CDR3 reads TGTGCCAGCAGCTTAGCGAGCGGCTACAATGAGCAGTTCTTC. Translation: CASSLASGYNEQFF.

The chain is built from TRBV12-3 or TRBV12-4 and TRBJ2-7, with D perhaps TRBD2 (5 bases). Trimming cost V 3 bases and J 7 bases, with 13 bases left between them. CDR3 length: 13 amino acids. For the CDR3, the DNA is TGTGCCAGCAGTTTGCCGGGTTCGGGGGAGCAGTACTTC. Residues: CASSLPGSGEQYF.

This sequence joins TRBV11-3 and TRBJ2-2; D is perhaps TRBD2 (5 bases). Trimming left V 5 bases short and J 6 bases short, with 16 bases between. This CDR3 is built from 15 residues. Per the germline V gene, CDR1 is SGHNT and CDR2 is YENEEA. CDR3 sequence reads: CASSPREGSSGELFF. CDR3 in DNA: TGTGCCAGCAGCCCCCGCGAGGGAAGCTCCGGGGAGCTGTTTTTT.

The chain joins TRBV5-6 to TRBJ2-5; TRBD2 matches 7 bases. Germline loops: CDR1 SGHDT, CDR2 YYEEEE. V trimming: 5 bases; J trimming: 4 bases; junction bases outside the gene matches: 17. The CDR3 length is 17 residues. The chain's CDR3 is CASRVGGTAIWIETQYF. The CDR3 DNA reads as TGTGCCAGCAGGGTGGGAGGGACTGCCATTTGGATAGAGACCCAGTACTTC.

The chain couples TRBV6-1 to TRBJ2-1, with TRBD2 matching over 14 bases. The V segment lost 4 bases and the J segment 13 bases; nucleotides outside the gene matches: 9. Germline V lookup: CDR1 MNHNS, CDR2 SASEGT. This CDR3 comprises 15 residues. In DNA, the CDR3 is TGTGCCAGCAGTGCGGGGGTTGGACTAGCGGGAGGTCAGTTCTTC. This translates into CASSAGVGLAGGQFF.

The rearrangement links TRBV7-4 to TRBJ2-1; 11 bases match TRBD2. V shed 3 bases and J 7 bases; nucleotides not matched to a gene: 11. Germline CDR1 reads SGHVT; CDR2 reads SQSDAQ. The CDR3 is 17 residues long. As DNA, the CDR3 is TGTGCCAGCAGCTTTTACCCCGACACTAGCGGGAGAAATGAGCAGTTCTTC. Amino acids: CASSFYPDTSGRNEQFF.

This clonotype was seen a handful of times. The V call is TRBV21-1, the J call TRBJ1-6; the D call in the table, TRBD1, was not verified against the DNA. TRBV21-1 is assigned pseudogene status. This CDR3 has 15 amino acids. The chain's CDR3 is CARRIRVPYNSPLHF. In nucleotides, the CDR3 is TGTGCCAGGAGGATCAGGGTGCCCTATAATTCACCCCTCCACTTT.

The table lists this clonotype with a count of one. This rearrangement joins TRBV19 to TRBJ1-1, with D hard to call. CDR1 LNHDA and CDR2 SQIVND come from the germline V gene (reference sequence). The CDR3 loop spans 14 amino acids. Trimming left V 3 bases short and J 2 bases short, with 10 bases between. This CDR3 reads CASSMSATNTEAFF. CDR3 in DNA: TGTGCCAGTAGTATGAGTGCCACAAACACTGAAGCTTTCTTT.

This chain links TRBV6-1 with TRBJ1-3; 7 positions match TRBD1. The CDR3 covers 11 residues. Germline CDR1 MNHNS, CDR2 SASEGT. The V segment lost 6 bases and the J segment 7 bases; nucleotides outside the gene matches: 0. The CDR3 coding sequence is TGTGCCAGCAGCAGGGGGAACACCATATATTTT. The encoded protein is CASSRGNTIYF.

This clonotype was counted once. The rearrangement links TRBV6-2 or TRBV6-3 to TRBJ1-5; possibly TRBD1 for D (5 bases). Germline V gene lookup returns CDR1 MNHEY and CDR2 SVGEGT. V was cut by 4 bases and J by 3 bases, with 13 bases left in between. The length of the CDR3 is 15 residues. The chain's CDR3 is CASSLGEVPNQPQHF. Here the CDR3 DNA reads TGTGCCAGCAGTTTGGGGGAGGTACCCAATCAGCCCCAGCATTTT.

V is TRBV7-9 and J is TRBJ1-1; a possible D gene is TRBD1 (5 bases). This CDR3 has 12 residues. The V end was cut by 2 bases, the J end by 7 bases, with 8 bases between. Germline CDR1 and CDR2: SEHNR and FQNEAQ (reference sequence). CDR3 bases: TGTGCCAGCAGCTTAAGTAGGGGTGAAGCTTTCTTT. Translating it yields CASSLSRGEAFF. Combining the CDR3 with reference TRBV7-9 and TRBJ1-1 gives the whole variable domain DTGVSQNPRHKITKRGQNVTFRCDPISEHNRLYWYRQTLGQGPEFLTYFQNEAQLEKSRLLSDRFSAERPKGSFSTLEIQRTEQGDSAMYLCASSLSRGEAFFGQGTRLTVV.

This chain links TRBV10-3 with TRBJ1-1, with D uncertain. This CDR3 is built from 14 residues. CDR1 and CDR2 (germline): ENHRY, SYGVKD. Trimming left V 3 bases short and J 1 base short, with 9 bases between. In DNA, the CDR3 is TGTGCCATCAGTGATGAGGGATCGAACACTGAAGCTTTCTTT. It yields the protein CAISDEGSNTEAFF.

This rearrangement joins TRBV6-1 to TRBJ1-3; unclear D gene. The CDR3 length is 14 residues. Trimming removed 4 bases at V and 7 bases at J, with 14 bases between. Germline values: CDR1 MNHNS, CDR2 SASEGT. CDR3 sequence: CASSASELGNTIYF. The CDR3 bases are TGTGCCAGCAGTGCATCAGAACTCGGGAACACCATATATTTT.

On this clonotype itself: One junction end disagrees with the germline gene, perhaps due to a read error. The J gene is TRBJ2-5, the V gene TRBV6-2 or TRBV6-3; either TRBD1 or TRBD2 may supply D (5 bases each). The CDR3 is 16 residues long. Germline CDR1 and CDR2: MNHEY and SVGEGT. CDR3 protein: CATSKGTGIGEETQYF. CDR3 nucleotide sequence: TGTGCCACCAGTAAGGGGACGGGGATTGGGGAAGAGACCCAGTACTTC.

The CDR3: CASSPQLGGVSETQYF. The CDR3 DNA reads TGTGCCAGCAGCCCCCAGCTGGGGGGTGTTAGTGAGACCCAGTACTTC. This chain uses TRBV5-4 with TRBJ2-5; tentatively, D is TRBD2 (6 bases). The CDR3 runs 16 residues. Germline CDR1 and CDR2: SGHNT and YYREEE (reference sequence). V was clipped by 4 bases and J by 5 bases, with 21 bases between them.

The V call is TRBV19, the J call TRBJ1-4; D is uncertain. CDR3 size: 14 residues. Germline assignment: CDR1 LNHDA and CDR2 SQIVND (reference sequence). V was cut by 2 bases and J by 3 bases, with 7 bases left in between. The CDR3, as DNA: TGTGCCAGTAGTATAAGCGCCTCTAATGAAAAACTGTTTTTT. It specifies CASSISASNEKLFF.

This chain uses TRBV20-1 with TRBJ2-3; TRBD2 might be the D (6 bases). Per the germline V gene, CDR1 is DFQATT and CDR2 is SNEGSKA (reference sequence). The CDR3 is 14 residues long. V lost 0 bases, J lost 4 bases, and 11 bases lay in between. CDR3 sequence (DNA): TGCAGTGCTAGAGATTCCGGGGGAGCAGATACGCAGTATTTT. It encodes CSARDSGGADTQYF.

This sequence joins TRBV10-3 and TRBJ1-6; TRBD1 matches 7 bases. The CDR3 has 15 residues. The V segment lost 10 bases and the J segment 2 bases; nucleotides outside the gene matches: 8. CDR1 and CDR2 from the germline V gene are ENHRY and SYGVKD. CDR3 nucleotides: TGTGCCACCTTGGCACAGGGGACCTATAATTCACCCCTCCACTTT. Protein product: CATLAQGTYNSPLHF.

This clonotype was seen a few times. The V gene is TRBV7-2, the J gene TRBJ2-7; D gene uncertain. Germline V gives CDR1 SGHTA, CDR2 FQGNSA. V lost 1 base, J lost 4 bases, and 11 bases lay in between. The CDR3 loop spans 14 amino acids. Written as DNA, the CDR3 is TGTGCCAGCAGCTTAGGGGGTTACGAGTACGAGCAGTACTTC. It codes for CASSLGGYEYEQYF.

V usage is TRBV6-1 and J usage is TRBJ1-2; unclear D gene. Germline CDR1 and CDR2: MNHNS and SASEGT. Trimming shortened V by 2 bases and J by 3 bases, and 13 bases separated the two germline ends. The CDR3 has 15 amino acids. In DNA form, the CDR3 reads TGTGCCAGCAGTGAACGGACTGTGGGTGACTATGGCTACACCTTC. This codes for CASSERTVGDYGYTF.